The next 19 T cell receptor beta chains were all read from a single sample in a study of T cells after yellow fever vaccination. TCRdb processed the 5' RACE reads anew with MiXCR; each CDR3 protein has one entry. Of more than 20,000 distinct CDR3 sequences listed, 5% to 7% are singletons. This specimen consisted of PBMCs, either bulk or a sorted T-cell subset (CD4+, CD8+, memory, or dextramer-sorted; not recorded which), obtained 15 days after the yellow fever booster vaccination. The receptors originated from a man in his thirties or forties who received the YFV17D yellow fever vaccine.

This clonotype was detected many times. This chain uses TRBV6-5 with TRBJ2-5; no definite D call. Trimming stripped 6 bases from V and 1 base from J, with 15 bases between. Germline V gene lookup returns CDR1 MNHEY and CDR2 SVGAGI. The CDR3 spans 15 residues. The CDR3 sequence: CASRGSSASQETQYF. CDR3 bases: TGTGCCAGCAGGGGGTCTTCGGCGTCCCAAGAGACCCAGTACTTC.

This clonotype has ten or more counts. The chain couples TRBV5-1 to TRBJ2-7; TRBD1 matches at 8 bases. The CDR3 extends over 14 amino acids. Germline trimming cut 0 bases from V and 6 bases from J; bases unmatched to any gene: 5. Per germline, CDR1 SGHRS and CDR2 YFSETQ. The CDR3 DNA reads as TGCGCCAGCAGCTTGGAGGGACAGGTGGGCGAGCAGTACTTC. It encodes CASSLEGQVGEQYF.

Judged by abundance, this clonotype is medium-sized. As DNA, the CDR3 is TGCGCCAGCAGCTTGGCACCGCGAGCCGGAAACACCATATATTTT. Protein product: CASSLAPRAGNTIYF. V gene TRBV5-1 combines with J gene TRBJ1-3; D unclear. Germline assignment: CDR1 SGHRS and CDR2 YFSETQ. The CDR3 runs 15 residues. V dropped 0 bases and J dropped 4 bases, with 11 bases sitting between them.

This clonotype appeared many times. This chain joins TRBV19 and TRBJ2-1; TRBD2 agrees at 7 bases. Germline lookup yields CDR1 LNHDA and CDR2 SQIVND (reference sequence). The CDR3 has 17 residues. Germline trimming cut 0 bases from V and 13 bases from J; bases unmatched to any gene: 18. CDR3 residues: CASSIDLERGTMSRQFF. DNA for the CDR3: TGTGCCAGTAGTATAGATCTTGAGCGGGGCACAATGAGCAGACAGTTCTTC.

There are many counts of this clonotype. V gene TRBV7-9 combines with J gene TRBJ1-5, with 7 positions matching TRBD1. The CDR3 sequence is 15 residues long. CDR1 and CDR2 (germline): SEHNR, FQNEAQ (reference sequence). The J segment lost 2 bases and the V segment lost 6 bases, leaving 7 bases of the junction unmatched. The CDR3 sequence: CASSSQGKRNQPQHF. The CDR3 bases are TGTGCCAGCAGTTCACAGGGGAAACGCAATCAGCCCCAGCATTTT.

This clonotype was detected many times. This chain uses TRBV6-2 or TRBV6-3 with TRBJ2-2, with D perhaps TRBD1 (5 bases). CDR3 length: 15 amino acids. The V gene lost 2 bases and the J gene lost 6 bases, with 13 bases spanning the gap. Per germline, CDR1 MNHEY and CDR2 SVGEGT. The CDR3 region is CASSYRGGVAGELFF. The CDR3 DNA follows: TGTGCCAGCAGTTACAGGGGCGGAGTGGCCGGGGAGCTGTTTTTT.

This clonotype was recorded many times. The chain recombines TRBV20-1 with TRBJ2-7; 10 bases fit TRBD2. The CDR3 is 14 amino acids. The germline gives CDR1 DFQATT, CDR2 SNEGSKA (reference sequence). CDR3 DNA: TGCAGCCTAGAAAAAGCGGGAGGGTCCGGCGAGCAGTACTTC. Residues: CSLEKAGGSGEQYF.

By frequency in the sample, this clonotype is medium-sized. This rearrangement joins TRBV3-1 to TRBJ2-1; the match to TRBD2 covers 9 bases. Germline V gene lookup returns CDR1 LGHDT and CDR2 YNNKEL (reference sequence). This CDR3 is built from 14 residues. V was clipped by 5 bases and J by 7 bases; unmatched bases: 6. In DNA, the CDR3 is TGTGCCAGCAGCTATGGGACTAGCAATAATGAGCAGTTCTTC. This sequence encodes CASSYGTSNNEQFF.

This clonotype was counted at least ten times. The V gene is TRBV5-6, the J gene TRBJ2-1; 7 bases fit TRBD2. Germline assignment: CDR1 SGHDT and CDR2 YYEEEE. This CDR3 is built from 15 residues. The J segment lost 10 bases and the V segment lost 4 bases, leaving 14 bases of the junction unmatched. CDR3 DNA sequence: TGTGCCAGCAGCCCCGGGAGGCGTCTAATGATGGAGCAGTTCTTC. Amino acids: CASSPGRRLMMEQFF.

This clonotype was seen repeatedly, ten times or more. The chain combines TRBV6-6 with TRBJ1-1, with a weak D call TRBD1 (5 bases). V was cut by 7 bases and J by 3 bases, with 15 bases left in between. The germline V gene has CDR1 MNHNY and CDR2 SVGAGI (reference sequence). The CDR3 is made up of 14 amino acids. Written as DNA, the CDR3 is TGTGCCAGCACCCTAGTGGGGGGGGACACTGAAGCTTTCTTT. Amino acid sequence: CASTLVGGDTEAFF.

This clonotype was observed at least ten times. V and J are TRBV7-9 and TRBJ1-1; D is ambiguous. The CDR3 contains 13 residues. The ends were cut back, 3 bases at V and 1 base at J, with 6 bases in the middle. In germline, CDR1 is SEHNR, CDR2 FQNEAQ (reference sequence). The CDR3 DNA sequence: TGTGCCAGCAGCTTGTTGGGGAACACTGAAGCTTTCTTT. Protein: CASSLLGNTEAFF.

At least ten counts were recorded for this clonotype. The rearrangement links TRBV10-1 to TRBJ2-1; 11 bases line up with TRBD2. The junction had 5 bases not matched to a gene; V was cut back by 9 bases and J by 4 bases. Per germline, CDR1 WNHNN and CDR2 SYGVQD (reference sequence). This CDR3 spans 14 amino acids. Written as DNA, the CDR3 is TGCGCCAGGAACCTAGCGGGAGGTTACAATGAGCAGTTCTTC. Residues: CARNLAGGYNEQFF.

This clonotype was picked up many times. The CDR3 DNA sequence: TGTGCCAGCAGTGAACTCGGGGCAGGGAACAATCAGCCCCAGCATTTT. It specifies CASSELGAGNNQPQHF. The chain uses TRBV2 and TRBJ1-5; maybe TRBD1 (5 bases). The germline CDR1 and CDR2 sequences are SNHLY and FYNNEI. The CDR3 extends over 16 amino acids. V lost 2 bases and J lost 3, with 14 bases in between.

At least ten counts were recorded for this clonotype. The V gene is TRBV20-1, the J gene TRBJ2-3; 9 bases agree with TRBD2. With 4 bases clipped from V and 7 bases from J, the junction kept 15 bases outside the gene matches. CDR3 length equals 16 residues. CDR1 DFQATT and CDR2 SNEGSKA come from the germline V gene (reference sequence). CDR3 DNA sequence: TGCAGTGCTAACGACCGTTCGACTAGCGGCTTCTATACGCAGTATTTT. Amino acids: CSANDRSTSGFYTQYF.

This clonotype was seen ten or more times. This sequence joins TRBV5-5 and TRBJ2-5, with 9 bases fitting TRBD2. The CDR3 totals 16 residues. Trimming cost V 5 bases and J 5 bases; bases outside gene matches: 13. The germline CDR1 and CDR2 sequences are SGHKS and YYEKEE (reference sequence). In DNA, the CDR3 is TGTGCCAGCAGTTTACTAGCGGGCCTCCCGGAGGAGACCCAGTACTTC. Translating gives CASSLLAGLPEETQYF.

The chain has TRBV5-8 and TRBJ2-4, with no clear D. This CDR3 spans 16 amino acids. The germline gives CDR1 SGHTS, CDR2 YDEGEE. Trimming shortened V by 0 bases and J by 1 base, and 11 bases separated the two germline ends. CDR3 sequence: CASSLGWDMAKNIQYF. The CDR3 bases are TGTGCCAGCAGCTTGGGGTGGGATATGGCCAAAAACATTCAGTACTTC.

At least ten counts were recorded for this clonotype. The CDR3 region is CASSLGLGGGEQYF. The CDR3 DNA reads TGTGCCAGCAGCCTGGGACTAGGAGGGGGCGAGCAGTACTTC. V and J are TRBV9 and TRBJ2-7, with 8 positions matching TRBD2. The CDR3 runs 14 residues. V lost 4 bases to trimming and J lost 6 bases; unmatched junction nucleotides: 9. The germline V gene has CDR1 SGDLS and CDR2 YYNGEE.

This clonotype appeared many times. The chain couples TRBV30 to TRBJ2-7; TRBD2 agrees at 11 bases. The CDR3 consists of 16 residues. Looked up from germline, CDR1 is GTSNPN and CDR2 is SVGIG (reference sequence). V dropped 2 bases and J dropped 2; count of bases not matched to a gene: 8. CDR3 DNA sequence: TGTGCCTGGAGTCCCCGACTAGCGGGATTTACCTACGAGCAGTACTTC. It is translated as CAWSPRLAGFTYEQYF. The full variable domain, rest sourced from reference TRBV30 and TRBJ2-7, is SQTIHQWPATLVQPVGSPLSLECTVEGTSNPNLYWYRQAAGRGLQLLFYSVGIGQISSEVPQNLSASRPQDRQFILSSKKLLLSDSGFYLCAWSPRLAGFTYEQYFGPGTRLTVT.

This clonotype appeared many times. The chain combines TRBV12-3 or TRBV12-4 with TRBJ2-3, with D unresolved. This CDR3 is built from 12 residues. Trimming removed 3 bases from V and 6 bases from J, with 7 bases in between. This CDR3 reads CASSFRWDTQYF. For the CDR3, the DNA is TGTGCCAGCAGTTTCCGCTGGGATACGCAGTATTTT.